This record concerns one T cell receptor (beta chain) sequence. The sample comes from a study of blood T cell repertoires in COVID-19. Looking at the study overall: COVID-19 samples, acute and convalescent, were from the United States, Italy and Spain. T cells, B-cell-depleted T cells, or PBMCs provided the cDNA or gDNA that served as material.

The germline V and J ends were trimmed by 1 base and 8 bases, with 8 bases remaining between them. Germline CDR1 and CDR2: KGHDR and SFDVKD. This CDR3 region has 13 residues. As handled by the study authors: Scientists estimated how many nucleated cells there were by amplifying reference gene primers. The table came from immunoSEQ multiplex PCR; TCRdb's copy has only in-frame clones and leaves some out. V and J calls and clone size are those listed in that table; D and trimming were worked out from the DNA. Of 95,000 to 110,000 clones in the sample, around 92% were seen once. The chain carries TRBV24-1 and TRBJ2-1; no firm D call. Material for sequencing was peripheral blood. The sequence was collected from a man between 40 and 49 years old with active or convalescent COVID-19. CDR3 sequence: CATSDLRSDEQFF. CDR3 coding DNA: TGTGCCACCAGTGATTTAAGGAGTGATGAGCAGTTCTTC.